This entry lists 17 T cell receptor beta chains sequenced from one sample in a study of response to subunit inactivated influenza vaccine. TCRdb ran MiXCR on the RT-PCR reads and lists one entry per CDR3 protein. Among about 620,000 distinct CDR3 sequences, about 12% were seen once, and the ten largest hold about a tenth. This sample comprised PBMCs from blood, obtained on the day of vaccination. These receptors were collected from a man aged 45 to 65 who received an inactivated influenza vaccine.

This clonotype has a handful of counts. This chain connects TRBV6-1 to TRBJ2-1; 8 nucleotides agree with TRBD1. Germline trimming cut 6 bases from V and 9 bases from J; bases unmatched to any gene: 10. The CDR3 is made up of 14 amino acids. CDR1 MNHNS and CDR2 SASEGT come from the germline V gene. The CDR3 DNA reads TGTGCCAGCAGCCTCGGGACAGGTTTTACTGAGCAGTTCTTC. Translating gives CASSLGTGFTEQFF.

This clonotype came up many times. The V gene is TRBV5-1, the J gene TRBJ1-2, with D uncertain. The CDR3 is 13 residues long. Trimming pared 3 bases from V and 4 bases from J, leaving 10 bases between. Germline assignment: CDR1 SGHRS and CDR2 YFSETQ. The CDR3 spells CASSSRSIYGYTF. In DNA, the CDR3 is TGCGCCAGCAGCTCCAGATCAATCTATGGCTACACCTTC.

The chain joins TRBV10-2 to TRBJ2-3, with D possibly matching TRBD1 (6 bases). Germline V gene lookup returns CDR1 WSHSY and CDR2 SAAADI. V was pared by 6 bases and J by 5 bases, with 15 bases between. The CDR3 extends over 14 amino acids. The CDR3 coding sequence is TGCGCCAGCAGAGACCACCCAGGGGTAGATACGCAGTATTTT. It is translated as CASRDHPGVDTQYF.

This clonotype appeared a few times. The rearrangement uses TRBV9 and TRBJ2-1; TRBD2 agrees at 8 bases. Germline CDR1 SGDLS, CDR2 YYNGEE. The CDR3 is made up of 14 amino acids. J gave up 10 bases and V 0 bases, and 6 bases lay outside the gene matches. CDR3 sequence reads: CASSVAGGVLEQFF. The CDR3, as DNA: TGTGCCAGCAGCGTAGCGGGGGGGGTTCTAGAGCAGTTCTTC.

J is TRBJ1-5 and V is TRBV4-1; no definite D call. The CDR3 length is 13 residues. V was trimmed by 2 bases and J by 6 bases, leaving 8 bases between them. Germline CDR1 MGHRA, CDR2 YSYEKL. CDR3 bases: TGCGCCAGCAGCCAATCACCTATTCAGCCCCAGCATTTT. Protein sequence: CASSQSPIQPQHF.

This clonotype was seen ten or more times. V usage is TRBV3-1 and J usage is TRBJ1-1, with D possibly matching TRBD1 (5 bases). V lost 3 bases, J lost 6 bases, and 8 bases lay in between. Germline V gives CDR1 LGHDT, CDR2 YNNKEL (reference sequence). CDR3 size: 12 residues. The chain's CDR3 is CASSQSRAEAFF. The CDR3 DNA sequence: TGTGCCAGCAGCCAGAGCAGGGCTGAAGCTTTCTTT. The variable domain in full, with the rest retrieved from reference TRBV3-1 and TRBJ1-1, is DTAVSQTPKYLVTQMGNDKSIKCEQNLGHDTMYWYKQDSKKFLKIMFSYNNKELIINETVPNRFSPKSPDKAHLNLHINSLELGDSAVYFCASSQSRAEAFFGQGTRLTVV.

This clonotype was seen ten or more times. This sequence joins TRBV29-1 and TRBJ2-3, with 14 bases aligning to TRBD2. Germline lookup yields CDR1 SQVTM and CDR2 ANQGSEA. This CDR3 region has 15 residues. V shed 5 bases and J 2 bases; nucleotides not matched to a gene: 3. CDR3 in DNA: TGCAGCGTTCTGGGACTAGCGGGAGTCACAGATACGCAGTATTTT. Its protein is CSVLGLAGVTDTQYF.

The table lists this clonotype with many counts. This rearrangement joins TRBV6-2 or TRBV6-3 to TRBJ1-5, with D possibly TRBD1 on 5 matching bases. The germline V and J ends were trimmed by 10 bases and 5 bases, with 12 bases remaining between them. The CDR3 has 12 amino acids. Germline V CDR1 and CDR2: MNHEY, SVGEGT. CDR3 bases: TGTGCCACTTGGGTGGGGGATCAGCCCCAGCATTTT. It specifies CATWVGDQPQHF.

V and J are TRBV2 and TRBJ2-3, with D hard to call. Germline CDR1 SNHLY, CDR2 FYNNEI. V lost 6 bases, J lost 7 bases, and 5 bases lay in between. This CDR3 is 10 amino acids long. The CDR3 spells CASRGNTQYF. The DNA for the CDR3 is TGTGCCAGCAGGGGAAATACGCAGTATTTT.

With regard to this clonotype: A read error may explain this, as a much larger clone is one base away. The chain is built from TRBV12-3 or TRBV12-4 and TRBJ1-6; the D gene is possibly TRBD1 (6 bases). V was trimmed by 6 bases and J by 19 bases, leaving 19 bases between them. The CDR3 runs to 12 residues. The CDR3 nucleotides are TGTGCCAGCAGCCCACAGGGATATTTCCTACACTTT. Its protein product is CASSPQGYFLHF.

Notes on this clonotype: At one boundary the junction diverges from the germline segment, which might be a read error. The chain links TRBV20-1 to TRBJ2-3, with 9 bases matching TRBD2. The CDR3 spans 15 residues. The germline V gene encodes CDR1 DFQATT and CDR2 SNEGSKA (reference sequence). The CDR3 sequence: CCARDSGRSTDTQYF. CDR3 nucleotide sequence: TGCTGTGCTAGGGATAGCGGGAGAAGCACAGATACGCAGTATTTT.

The chain combines TRBV12-3 or TRBV12-4 with TRBJ2-3, with D maybe TRBD2 (6 bases). Between the trimmed V and J ends, which lost 3 bases and 14 bases, there was a span of 24 bases. This CDR3 spans 15 amino acids. The chain's CDR3 is CASSFGGWRDAGWYF. In DNA, the CDR3 is TGTGCCAGCAGTTTCGGCGGCTGGAGGGACGCCGGGTGGTATTTT.

The V call is TRBV11-1, the J call TRBJ2-7, with 8 positions matching TRBD1. From germline, CDR1 is SGHAT and CDR2 FQDESV (reference sequence). The CDR3 totals 15 residues. The V gene end was trimmed by 2 bases and the J gene end by 3 bases; junction bases not matched to a gene: 6. The CDR3 DNA reads as TGTGCCAGCAGCTTAACGGACAGGGTCGACTACGAGCAGTACTTC. Its protein is CASSLTDRVDYEQYF. Together with reference TRBV11-1 and TRBJ2-7, the CDR3 gives the full variable domain: EAEVAQSPRYKITEKSQAVAFWCDPISGHATLYWYRQILGQGPELLVQFQDESVVDDSQLPKDRFSAERLKGVDSTLKIQPAELGDSAMYLCASSLTDRVDYEQYFGPGTRLTVT.

This chain joins TRBV29-1 and TRBJ2-3; D might be TRBD1 (5 bases). The CDR3 loop spans 12 amino acids. Germline V lookup: CDR1 SQVTM, CDR2 ANQGSEA. The V end was cut by 4 bases, the J end by 0 bases, with 5 bases between. The CDR3 region has the DNA TGCAGCGTTGGACAGAGCACAGATACGCAGTATTTT. It yields the protein CSVGQSTDTQYF.

This clonotype came up many times. The genes are TRBV7-8 and TRBJ1-6; perhaps TRBD1 as D (5 bases). Trimming left V 0 bases short and J 6 bases short, with 15 bases between. The CDR3 has 17 residues. Germline values: CDR1 SGHVS, CDR2 FQNEAQ. CDR3 nucleotides: TGTGCCAGCAGCTTAGCGATCGGGGCAGGGCGTAATTCACCCCTCCACTTT. Encoded protein: CASSLAIGAGRNSPLHF.

In this sample, this clonotype turned up a few times. The chain is built from TRBV5-1 and TRBJ2-3, with D unclear. The CDR3 loop spans 13 amino acids. In germline, CDR1 is SGHRS, CDR2 YFSETQ. Between the trimmed V and J ends, which lost 2 bases and 4 bases, there was a span of 8 bases. In nucleotides, the CDR3 is TGCGCCAGCAGCTTTGCCGGATCAGATACGCAGTATTTT. Translated, it gives CASSFAGSDTQYF. The full variable domain, with the rest looked up from reference TRBV5-1 and TRBJ2-3, is KAGVTQTPRYLIKTRGQQVTLSCSPISGHRSVSWYQQTPGQGLQFLFEYFSETQRNKGNFPGRFSGRQFSNSRSEMNVSTLELGDSALYLCASSFAGSDTQYFGPGTRLTVL.

The rearrangement links TRBV2 to TRBJ2-3, with unresolved D. The CDR3 contains 13 residues. Trimming cost V 10 bases and J 0 bases, with 11 bases left between them. Germline V lookup: CDR1 SNHLY, CDR2 FYNNEI. As DNA, the CDR3 is TGTGCCACAAAGAGCACTAGCACAGATACGCAGTATTTT. Amino acids: CATKSTSTDTQYF.